Below, 5 T cell receptor beta chains from the same sample are listed, as sequenced in a study of shared clonotypes between healthy human individuals. Generated by immunoSEQ multiplex PCR, the TCRdb table keeps only in-frame clones and is missing some. The sample carries 2 million to 3 million clones, 93% recorded once. What was sequenced was naive CD4+ T cells from PBMCs. Subset denoted: CD45RA+ positively selected. The receptors shown here come from a man younger than 30 in good health. Some clones in this sample may be carry-over from other donors' samples.

The chain combines TRBV11-2 with TRBJ2-5; TRBD1 agrees at 8 bases. The DNA end is more similar to TRBJ2-7, so the J call may be wrong. The length of the CDR3 is 13 residues. Germline V gives CDR1 SGHAT, CDR2 FQNNGV. CDR3 sequence reads: CASQGQGSYEQYF. The CDR3 region has the DNA TGTGCCAGCCAAGGACAGGGCTCCTACGAGCAGTACTTC.

The J gene is TRBJ1-5, the V gene TRBV2, with a tentative D call TRBD1 (5 bases). The CDR3 runs 15 residues. Germline V gene data show CDR1 as SNHLY and CDR2 as FYNNEI. Between the trimmed V and J ends, which lost 3 bases and 6 bases, there was a span of 15 bases. CDR3 bases: TGTGCCAGCAGTGAGGGGAGGGCCGGGACTCAGCCCCAGCATTTT. It translates to CASSEGRAGTQPQHF.

This rearrangement joins TRBV27 to TRBJ1-4; no clear D gene. Trimming pared 6 bases from V and 5 bases from J, leaving 19 bases between. The CDR3 is 16 residues long. Germline V CDR1 and CDR2: MNHEY, SMNVEV (reference sequence). CDR3: CASSLGLGVGNEKLFF. Written as DNA, the CDR3 is TGTGCCAGCAGCCTGGGCCTCGGGGTGGGGAATGAAAAACTGTTTTTT.

The chain couples TRBV29-1 to TRBJ1-1, with D unresolved. There are 14 residues in the CDR3. Per the germline V gene, CDR1 is SQVTM and CDR2 is ANQGSEA. V lost 6 bases to trimming and J lost 1 base, with 15 bases between them. CDR3 DNA: TGCAGCGTAGCCCAAGGGTGGGGGAACACTGAAGCTTTCTTT. Protein product: CSVAQGWGNTEAFF.

V gene TRBV29-1 combines with J gene TRBJ1-4; D call uncertain. Germline CDR1 reads SQVTM; CDR2 reads ANQGSEA. Trimming cost V 4 bases and J 5 bases, with 11 bases left between them. The CDR3 loop spans 13 amino acids. The CDR3 reads CSVVVSGNEKLFF. CDR3 in DNA: TGCAGCGTTGTGGTCTCTGGGAATGAAAAACTGTTTTTT.